The 19 T cell receptor beta chains below all came from one sample that was sequenced in a study of shared clonotypes between healthy human individuals. Here immunoSEQ multiplex PCR was the method, and the copy in TCRdb shows in-frame clones only, minus some. Of 2,100,000 or so clones listed, approximately 96% are singletons. The sequenced sample was naive CD4+ T cells sorted from blood. As for subset: CD45RA+ positively selected. These receptors came from a man aged 18 to 30 in good health.

This clone was observed a few times. The chain combines TRBV30 with TRBJ1-2; D might be TRBD1 (5 bases). Germline lookup yields CDR1 GTSNPN and CDR2 SVGIG (reference sequence). V lost 0 bases to trimming and J lost 4 bases, with 12 bases between them. This CDR3 has 14 amino acids. The CDR3 loop is CAWSVRTGGYGYTF. As DNA, the CDR3 is TGTGCCTGGAGTGTACGGACGGGGGGCTATGGCTACACCTTC.

V gene TRBV5-1 combines with J gene TRBJ2-5; TRBD2 is a possible D gene (6 bases). CDR1 SGHRS and CDR2 YFSETQ come from the germline V gene. The CDR3 consists of 13 residues. Trimming pared 7 bases from V and 4 bases from J, leaving 14 bases between. This CDR3 reads CASGGTGVETQYF. The CDR3 DNA follows: TGCGCCAGCGGGGGGACGGGAGTAGAGACCCAGTACTTC.

The chain joins TRBV9 to TRBJ2-2; no definite D call. V was trimmed by 0 bases and J by 4 bases, leaving 7 bases between them. Germline CDR1 reads SGDLS; CDR2 reads YYNGEE. CDR3 size: 14 residues. Here the CDR3 DNA reads TGTGCCAGCAGCGTAGAAGGGATCACCGGGGAGCTGTTTTTT. As protein: CASSVEGITGELFF.

As to this clone: Other DNA sequences in the same sample also yield this CDR3. The J gene is TRBJ2-5, the V gene TRBV5-4, with D possibly being TRBD2 (6 bases). Germline CDR1 and CDR2: SGHNT and YYREEE (reference sequence). Trimming shortened V by 4 bases and J by 3 bases, and 10 bases separated the two germline ends. The CDR3 has 13 residues. The CDR3 DNA sequence: TGTGCCAGCAGCCTGGGACTTGAAGAGACCCAGTACTTC. This sequence encodes CASSLGLEETQYF.

This chain uses TRBV4-2 with TRBJ2-2, with a tentative D call TRBD2 (7 bases). The CDR3 is 15 residues long. With 1 base removed from V and 6 bases from J, the gap between germline ends came to 12 bases. CDR1 is LGHNA and CDR2 is YNFKEQ in the germline V gene. In nucleotides, the CDR3 is TGTGCCAGCAGCCAAGCTCGCGGGGGCTCCGGGGAGCTGTTTTTT. As protein: CASSQARGGSGELFF.

A word on this clone: At the DNA level, this CDR3 is encoded by other sequences in the same sample as well. The rearrangement uses TRBV25-1 and TRBJ2-3; D is perhaps TRBD2 (5 bases). V dropped 3 bases and J dropped 1 base, with 8 bases sitting between them. Germline loops: CDR1 MGHDK, CDR2 SYGVNS. This CDR3 is built from 14 residues. CDR3 protein: CASSDPRGTDTQYF. As DNA, the CDR3 is TGTGCCAGCAGTGATCCGCGGGGCACAGATACGCAGTATTTT.

The gene calls are TRBV7-2 and TRBJ2-7; TRBD2 agrees at 14 bases. The CDR3 has 16 residues. CDR1 and CDR2 from the germline V gene are SGHTA and FQGNSA. The trim removed 1 base at V and 6 bases at J, leaving 5 bases unmatched. The CDR3 loop reads CASSLGGTSGRGEQYF. For the CDR3, the DNA is TGTGCCAGCAGCTTAGGTGGGACTAGCGGGAGAGGCGAGCAGTACTTC.

Comments on this clone: Other DNA sequences of this sample code for an identical CDR3. The gene calls are TRBV11-2 and TRBJ1-1; weak D call: TRBD1 (5 bases). The CDR3 is 15 amino acids. V was cut by 1 base and J by 0 bases, with 9 bases left in between. Germline V lookup: CDR1 SGHAT, CDR2 FQNNGV. The chain's CDR3 is CASSLGQTMNTEAFF. The DNA of the CDR3 is TGTGCCAGCAGCTTAGGACAGACCATGAACACTGAAGCTTTCTTT. Filled out from reference TRBV11-2 and TRBJ1-1, the complete variable domain reads EAGVAQSPRYKIIEKRQSVAFWCNPISGHATLYWYQQILGQGPKLLIQFQNNGVVDDSQLPKDRFSAERLKGVDSTLKIQPAKLEDSAVYLCASSLGQTMNTEAFFGQGTRLTVV.

The chain joins TRBV16 to TRBJ1-6; no firm D call. The germline V gene encodes CDR1 KGHSY and CDR2 FQNENV. This CDR3 has 15 amino acids. Between the trimmed V and J ends, which lost 0 bases and 13 bases, there was a span of 16 bases. The CDR3 sequence is CASSQSRAVTEPLHF. The CDR3 DNA reads as TGTGCCAGCAGCCAATCGCGAGCCGTCACGGAGCCCCTCCACTTT.

The chain has TRBV2 and TRBJ1-1; D remains ambiguous. The length of the CDR3 is 14 residues. V was shortened by 8 bases and J by 0 bases, with 13 bases between the two germline ends. Germline lookup yields CDR1 SNHLY and CDR2 FYNNEI. The CDR3 protein is CASRPASVNTEAFF. The CDR3 DNA follows: TGTGCCAGCCGACCGGCGTCGGTGAACACTGAAGCTTTCTTT.

This chain uses TRBV30 with TRBJ2-5, with TRBD2 matching over 11 bases. Germline-derived CDR1 and CDR2 are GTSNPN and SVGIG (reference sequence). The CDR3 is 14 amino acids. V shed 7 bases and J 1 base; nucleotides not matched to a gene: 5. CDR3 in DNA: TGTGCCTTGGGACTAGCGGTACTCCAAGAGACCCAGTACTTC. Amino acid sequence: CALGLAVLQETQYF.

Of note for this clone: The sample holds other DNA sequences that translate to the same CDR3. This sequence joins TRBV5-1 and TRBJ1-1; D is unclear. The CDR3 is 15 amino acids. Germline assignment: CDR1 SGHRS and CDR2 YFSETQ. Trimming took 0 bases from V and 1 from J, leaving 10 bases between them. The CDR3 bases are TGCGCCAGCAGCTTGGGAGGGCGGGGGAACACTGAAGCTTTCTTT. Protein product: CASSLGGRGNTEAFF. Looking up the rest from reference TRBV5-1 and TRBJ1-1 gives the full variable domain: KAGVTQTPRYLIKTRGQQVTLSCSPISGHRSVSWYQQTPGQGLQFLFEYFSETQRNKGNFPGRFSGRQFSNSRSEMNVSTLELGDSALYLCASSLGGRGNTEAFFGQGTRLTVV.

This chain uses TRBV4-1 with TRBJ1-2, with 11 bases aligning to TRBD1. V lost 4 bases, J lost 5 bases, and 9 bases stayed unmatched. This CDR3 comprises 16 residues. Germline V lookup: CDR1 MGHRA, CDR2 YSYEKL. Written as DNA, the CDR3 is TGCGCCAGCAGCCCTCCCGGGACAGGGGGTTGGTATGGCTACACCTTC. It codes for CASSPPGTGGWYGYTF.

Regarding this clone: Distinct nucleotide sequences in the sample also encode this CDR3. V is TRBV9 and J is TRBJ2-1; 11 nucleotides match TRBD2. Germline values: CDR1 SGDLS, CDR2 YYNGEE. The junction had 2 bases not matched to a gene; V was cut back by 2 bases and J by 4 bases. The CDR3 spans 15 residues. CDR3 sequence (DNA): TGTGCCAGCAGCGTGGGACTAGCGGAATACAATGAGCAGTTCTTC. Protein: CASSVGLAEYNEQFF.

The gene calls are TRBV9 and TRBJ2-1, with D tentatively TRBD1 (5 bases). In germline, CDR1 is SGDLS, CDR2 YYNGEE. V gave up 0 bases and J gave up 7 bases, with 11 bases separating them. This CDR3 has 14 residues. CDR3 residues: CASSVAPRDNEQFF. The CDR3 DNA is TGTGCCAGCAGCGTAGCCCCCAGGGATAATGAGCAGTTCTTC.

The V call is TRBV7-9, the J call TRBJ2-5, with TRBD2 identical over 10 bases. The junction had 2 bases not matched to a gene; V was cut back by 3 bases and J by 4 bases. Germline CDR1 reads SEHNR; CDR2 reads FQNEAQ (reference sequence). The CDR3 is 14 residues long. CDR3 protein: CASSFLAGAETQYF. For the CDR3, the DNA is TGTGCCAGCAGCTTCCTAGCGGGAGCAGAGACCCAGTACTTC.

The chain combines TRBV6-5 with TRBJ2-3; D remains ambiguous. CDR1 and CDR2 from the germline V gene are MNHEY and SVGAGI. This CDR3 region has 13 residues. Trimming removed 0 bases at V and 10 bases at J, with 11 bases between. The CDR3 here is CASSYSKKLPQYF. CDR3 sequence (DNA): TGTGCCAGCAGTTACTCGAAGAAGTTGCCGCAGTATTTT.

The V gene is TRBV7-2, the J gene TRBJ2-5; weak D call: TRBD2 (5 bases). Trimming left V 3 bases short and J 3 bases short, with 14 bases between. CDR1 is SGHTA and CDR2 is FQGNSA in the germline V gene. This CDR3 contains 15 residues. CDR3 loop: CASSLDGNLKETQYF. The CDR3 nucleotides are TGTGCCAGCAGCTTGGACGGGAATTTAAAAGAGACCCAGTACTTC.

This clone occurred once. This chain joins TRBV19 and TRBJ2-2; TRBD2 aligns across 8 bases. The CDR3 length is 17 residues. The V and J ends lost 4 bases and 4 bases, in that order; junction bases with no gene match: 11. In germline, CDR1 is LNHDA, CDR2 SQIVND (reference sequence). The CDR3 DNA reads as TGTGCCAGTAGTAATATGGGGCTTAGCGGGGCCACCGGGGAGCTGTTTTTT. This codes for CASSNMGLSGATGELFF.